This T cell receptor beta chain emerged from a study of blood T cell repertoires in COVID-19. In the study overall: Samples representing acute and convalescent COVID-19 were sourced from the United States, Italy and Spain. T cells, B-cell-depleted T cells, or PBMCs provided the cDNA or gDNA that served as material.

V gave up 6 bases and J gave up 8 bases, with 22 bases separating them. Germline V gene data show CDR1 as SEHNR and CDR2 as FQNEAQ (reference sequence). CDR3 length equals 16 residues. In the study's own analysis: Reference gene primer amplification in the assay estimated nucleated cell counts. Sequencing used immunoSEQ multiplex PCR; TCRdb keeps in-frame clones, though not all of them. The V and J calls and clone size come from that table; D and trimming were worked out from the DNA. The sample includes about 77,000 clones, roughly nine tenths of them seen just once. V is TRBV7-9 and J is TRBJ1-4; the D is unclear. The sequenced sample consisted of peripheral blood. The receptor was isolated from a woman aged 80 or older with active or convalescent COVID-19. CDR3 sequence reads: CASSQREGRGSEKLFF. The CDR3 nucleotides read TGTGCCAGCAGTCAACGGGAGGGTCGAGGATCCGAAAAACTGTTTTTT.